This passage covers 15 T cell receptor beta chains from one sample sequenced in a study of response to subunit inactivated influenza vaccine. TCRdb analysed the RT-PCR reads with MiXCR anew, one entry per CDR3 protein. The data contain 600,000 to 850,000 distinct CDR3 sequences, around 13% of them singletons. The material was PBMCs from blood, obtained 14 to 15 days before vaccination. These receptors all stem from a man aged 50 to 59 who received an inactivated influenza vaccine.

This clonotype was observed a few times. The chain has TRBV29-1 and TRBJ1-1; D not certain. The CDR3 totals 19 residues. Trimming pared 2 bases from V and 0 bases from J, leaving 25 bases between. CDR1 is SQVTM, CDR2 ANQGSEA, per germline. The CDR3 DNA reads TGCAGCGTTGAAAGTGCCCCCCCCGTTCTGCGGGGTATGAACACTGAAGCTTTCTTT. Translation: CSVESAPPVLRGMNTEAFF.

The CDR3 DNA sequence: TGTGCCAGCAGCCTCCCTGACACTGAAGCTTTCTTT. Amino acids: CASSLPDTEAFF. This chain connects TRBV7-9 to TRBJ1-1; D is unresolved. Trimming took off 5 bases at V and 3 bases at J, with 7 bases between the two ends. Per germline, CDR1 SEHNR and CDR2 FQNEAQ (reference sequence). This CDR3 has 12 amino acids.

This clonotype was seen at least ten times. The CDR3 here is CASSLGNQETQYF. Written as DNA, the CDR3 is TGTGCCAGCAGTTTAGGGAATCAAGAGACCCAGTACTTC. V gene TRBV5-6 combines with J gene TRBJ2-5; no clear D gene. Germline CDR1 SGHDT, CDR2 YYEEEE. The CDR3 length is 13 residues. V lost 5 bases and J 2 bases, leaving 10 bases between the germline ends.

The V call is TRBV27, the J call TRBJ2-7; 10 bases align to TRBD2. J lost 11 bases, V lost 0 bases, and 13 bases had no gene match. Germline values: CDR1 MNHEY, CDR2 SMNVEV (reference sequence). The CDR3 spans 16 residues. This CDR3 is CASSLSGLALPTVEYF. The CDR3, as DNA: TGTGCCAGCAGTTTATCGGGACTAGCGCTCCCGACGGTAGAGTACTTC.

In this sample, this clonotype turned up a few times. This chain uses TRBV5-1 with TRBJ2-2; TRBD2 matches 7 bases. CDR3 length: 16 residues. Germline lookup yields CDR1 SGHRS and CDR2 YFSETQ. The trim removed 2 bases at V and 5 bases at J, leaving 9 bases unmatched. The CDR3 loop is CASSLFSAGDTGELFF. DNA of the CDR3: TGCGCCAGCAGCTTATTTTCGGCGGGAGATACCGGGGAGCTGTTTTTT.

The table lists this clonotype with a few counts. The J gene is TRBJ2-7, the V gene TRBV15; D may be TRBD2 (5 bases). V lost 4 bases and J lost 5, with 12 bases in between. The CDR3 contains 13 residues. Germline CDR1 LNHNV, CDR2 YYDKDF (reference sequence). The CDR3 DNA follows: TGTGCCACCAGCATGGACTTTGAGAACGAGCAGTACTTC. Encoded protein: CATSMDFENEQYF. Looking up the rest from reference TRBV15 and TRBJ2-7 gives the full variable domain: DAMVIQNPRYQVTQFGKPVTLSCSQTLNHNVMYWYQQKSSQAPKLLFHYYDKDFNNEADTPDNFQSRRPNTSFCFLDIRSPGLGDTAMYLCATSMDFENEQYFGPGTRLTVT.

This clonotype came up many times. The chain recombines TRBV7-2 with TRBJ2-3; the match to TRBD2 covers 7 bases. CDR3 length: 14 residues. The ends lost 9 bases at V and 1 base at J; junction bases unmatched: 7. The germline V gene encodes CDR1 SGHTA and CDR2 FQGNSA. The DNA of the CDR3 is TGTGCCAGTAAGGTTGGGAGGGGCACAGATACGCAGTATTTT. It is translated as CASKVGRGTDTQYF.

In its sample, this clonotype was seen a few times. The chain has TRBV3-1 and TRBJ1-5; D not certain. V was shortened by 0 bases and J by 12 bases, with 12 bases between the two germline ends. Per the germline V gene, CDR1 is LGHDT and CDR2 is YNNKEL (reference sequence). The CDR3 spans 13 residues. The CDR3 coding sequence is TGTGCCAGCAGCCAAGAAGCCGGGAGCTACCAGCATTTT. It specifies CASSQEAGSYQHF. The whole variable domain, filled in from reference TRBV3-1 and TRBJ1-5, reads DTAVSQTPKYLVTQMGNDKSIKCEQNLGHDTMYWYKQDSKKFLKIMFSYNNKELIINETVPNRFSPKSPDKAHLNLHINSLELGDSAVYFCASSQEAGSYQHFGDGTRLSIL.

This clonotype was observed a few times. A read error may produce the germline difference seen at one junction end. The V call is TRBV7-7, the J call TRBJ2-5; 8 bases align to TRBD1. This CDR3 region has 15 residues. Germline lookup yields CDR1 SSHAT and CDR2 FNYEAQ (reference sequence). This chain's CDR3 is CASSSYGQGQETQYF. For the CDR3, the DNA is TGTGCTAGCAGCTCCTATGGACAGGGCCAAGAGACCCAGTACTTC. Together with reference TRBV7-7 and TRBJ2-5, the CDR3 gives the full variable domain: GAGVSQSPRYKVTKRGQDVTLRCDPISSHATLYWYQQALGQGPEFLTYFNYEAQPDKSGLPSDRFSAERPEGSISTLTIQRTEQRDSAMYRCASSSYGQGQETQYFGPGTRLLVL.

The table lists this clonotype with many counts. The gene calls are TRBV10-3 and TRBJ2-3; D is unresolved. Germline-derived CDR1 and CDR2 are ENHRY and SYGVKD. The CDR3 loop spans 16 amino acids. V was trimmed by 2 bases and J by 3 bases, leaving 15 bases between them. The CDR3: CAISELLLVGTDTQYF. Written as DNA, the CDR3 is TGTGCCATCAGTGAGCTGCTCCTAGTGGGAACAGATACGCAGTATTTT.

This clonotype was recorded at least ten times. This chain uses TRBV5-1 with TRBJ2-2; tentatively, D is TRBD2 (6 bases). Trimming cost V 1 base and J 4 bases, with 8 bases left between them. Germline CDR1 SGHRS, CDR2 YFSETQ. The CDR3 contains 14 residues. The CDR3 protein is CASSLNGGTGELFF. The CDR3 DNA is TGCGCCAGCAGCTTGAACGGGGGCACCGGGGAGCTGTTTTTT.

This clonotype occurred many times. The V gene is TRBV5-1, the J gene TRBJ1-1; D ambiguous. Germline V gene lookup returns CDR1 SGHRS and CDR2 YFSETQ. The CDR3 sequence is 12 residues long. Trimming shortened V by 1 base and J by 4 bases, and 5 bases separated the two germline ends. The CDR3 spells CASSLRGTEAFF. The CDR3, as DNA: TGCGCCAGCAGCTTGCGAGGCACTGAAGCTTTCTTT.

This clonotype was observed many times. The rearrangement joins TRBV20-1 to TRBJ1-2, with 7 bases identical to TRBD1. The CDR3 loop spans 14 amino acids. The trim removed 0 bases at V and 3 bases at J, leaving 4 bases unmatched. Germline CDR1 is DFQATT and CDR2 is SNEGSKA (reference sequence). The chain's CDR3 is CSARETGWDYGYTF. CDR3 coding DNA: TGCAGTGCTAGAGAGACAGGGTGGGACTATGGCTACACCTTC.

The genes are TRBV20-1 and TRBJ1-6; the match to TRBD1 covers 10 bases. Trimming took 3 bases from V and 9 from J; bases not matched to a gene: 2. The CDR3 has 13 amino acids. Germline loops: CDR1 DFQATT, CDR2 SNEGSKA (reference sequence). The CDR3 coding sequence is TGCAGTGCTAGGGACAGGGGGTTTTCACCCCTCCACTTT. It encodes CSARDRGFSPLHF.

This chain links TRBV20-1 with TRBJ1-3; the D gene is possibly TRBD1 (5 bases). Trimming stripped 0 bases from V and 2 bases from J, with 5 bases between. Per germline, CDR1 DFQATT and CDR2 SNEGSKA (reference sequence). There are 13 residues in the CDR3. CDR3 nucleotides: TGCAGTGCTAGAGACAGGGCTGGAAACACCATATATTTT. It codes for CSARDRAGNTIYF.